Listed below are T cell receptor beta chains from one sample, sequenced in a study of blood T cell repertoires in COVID-19. The protocol was immunoSEQ multiplex PCR, while the TCRdb copy is restricted to in-frame clones and leaves out a portion. The table shows around 110,000 clones, with approximately 82% occurring only once. Specimen: peripheral blood. Receptors were obtained from a man aged 30 to 45 with acute or convalescent COVID-19. Each CDR3 is given with its conserved first and last residue. Fields, in order: clone size, J gene, V gene, D gene, CDR3 protein, CDR3 DNA. A D gene is named only where the DNA matches it firmly. Size is omitted from some rows. Given values are once, few, many or a class for expanded clones.

clone size: .
J gene: TRBJ1-3
V gene: TRBV5-1
D gene: .
CDR3 protein: CASSGSSDTSGNTIYF
CDR3 DNA: TGCGCCAGCAGCGGAAGTAGCGATACCTCTGGAAACACCATATATTTT

clone size: .
J gene: TRBJ1-2
V gene: TRBV5-1
D gene: TRBD1
CDR3 protein: CASSLGGQASNYGYTF
CDR3 DNA: TGCGCCAGCAGCTTGGGGGGACAGGCTTCTAACTATGGCTACACCTTC

clone size: few
J gene: TRBJ2-1
V gene: TRBV30
D gene: .
CDR3 protein: CAWGAFSYNEQFF
CDR3 DNA: TGTGCCTGGGGGGCCTTCTCCTACAATGAGCAGTTCTTC

clone size: once
J gene: TRBJ1-2
V gene: TRBV19
D gene: .
CDR3 protein: CASSPLGGGYTF
CDR3 DNA: TGTGCCAGTAGTCCCCTCGGGGGGGGCTACACCTTC

clone size: .
J gene: TRBJ1-5
V gene: TRBV4-2
D gene: TRBD1
CDR3 protein: CASSQETGGNQPQHF
CDR3 DNA: TGTGCCAGCAGCCAAGAGACAGGGGGCAATCAGCCCCAGCATTTT

clone size: .
J gene: TRBJ1-1
V gene: TRBV4-1
D gene: TRBD1
CDR3 protein: CASSHTGGGPEAFF
CDR3 DNA: TGCGCCAGCAGCCACACAGGGGGAGGGCCTGAAGCTTTCTTT

clone size: .
J gene: TRBJ2-7
V gene: TRBV5-1
D gene: TRBD2
CDR3 protein: CASSLALGGGSYEQYF
CDR3 DNA: TGCGCCAGCAGCTTGGCCCTGGGCGGGGGGTCCTACGAGCAGTACTTC

clone size: .
J gene: TRBJ1-2
V gene: TRBV4-2
D gene: TRBD1
CDR3 protein: CASSPLGQGVYGYTF
CDR3 DNA: TGTGCCAGCAGCCCCTTGGGACAGGGAGTCTATGGCTACACCTTC

clone size: .
J gene: TRBJ1-6
V gene: TRBV6-5
D gene: TRBD1
CDR3 protein: CASTLGQGGSPLHF
CDR3 DNA: TGTGCCAGCACCCTAGGACAGGGGGGTTCACCCCTCCACTTT

clone size: few
J gene: TRBJ2-1
V gene: TRBV6-5
D gene: .
CDR3 protein: CASRPGATYNEQFF
CDR3 DNA: TGTGCCAGCAGGCCGGGAGCCACCTACAATGAGCAGTTCTTC

clone size: .
J gene: TRBJ1-6
V gene: TRBV27
D gene: .
CDR3 protein: CASSLEFPDRRNSPLHF
CDR3 DNA: TGTGCCAGCAGTTTAGAATTTCCCGACAGGAGAAATTCACCCCTCCACTTT

clone size: .
J gene: TRBJ1-6
V gene: TRBV3-1/TRBV3-2
D gene: TRBD1
CDR3 protein: CASSQRTGQFGNSPLHF
CDR3 DNA: TGTGCCAGCAGCCAACGGACGGGACAGTTCGGAAATTCACCCCTCCACTTT

clone size: once
J gene: TRBJ2-1
V gene: TRBV13
D gene: .
CDR3 protein: CASSFLGQREFF
CDR3 DNA: TGTGCCAGCAGCTTCCTAGGACAACGGGAGTTCTTC

clone size: .
J gene: TRBJ1-1
V gene: TRBV27
D gene: .
CDR3 protein: CASSLWGENTEAFF
CDR3 DNA: TGTGCCAGCAGTTTATGGGGGGAGAACACTGAAGCTTTCTTT

clone size: .
J gene: TRBJ2-1
V gene: TRBV4-2
D gene: TRBD2
CDR3 protein: CASSLWTSGDNEQFF
CDR3 DNA: TGTGCCAGCAGCCTTTGGACTAGCGGAGACAATGAGCAGTTCTTC

clone size: .
J gene: TRBJ1-2
V gene: TRBV20-1
D gene: .
CDR3 protein: CSASGGGLLYGYTF
CDR3 DNA: TGCAGTGCTAGTGGGGGGGGCCTGCTCTATGGCTACACCTTC

clone size: .
J gene: TRBJ1-5
V gene: TRBV6-5
D gene: TRBD1
CDR3 protein: CASSYSSDRVNQPQHF
CDR3 DNA: TGTGCCAGCAGTTACTCAAGCGACAGGGTCAATCAGCCCCAGCATTTT